The present entry profiles one T cell receptor (beta chain) with its context. The data derive from a study of blood T cell repertoires in COVID-19. Study summary: COVID-19 samples collected from the United States, Italy and Spain covered acute and convalescent phases.

The CDR3 spans 16 residues. Looked up from germline, CDR1 is SNHLY and CDR2 is FYNNEI. V was pared by 6 bases and J by 1 base, with 7 bases of the junction left unmatched. Here immunoSEQ multiplex PCR was the method, and the copy in TCRdb shows in-frame clones only, minus some. The table has 160,000 or so clones, about 80% seen once. Sequencing was carried out using peripheral blood. This chain links TRBV2 with TRBJ2-3; 10 nucleotides align to TRBD2. The source is a man aged 70-80 years who had recovered from COVID-19. Written as DNA, the CDR3 is TGTGCCAGCAGGGACGACCTAGCGGGAGGCACAGATACGCAGTATTTT. Translated: CASRDDLAGGTDTQYF.